This T cell receptor beta chain was recovered during a study of T-cell memory formation after mild COVID-19. Whole-study context: TCR clusters were mostly donor specific.

Findings of the study overall: Among clones contracting day 15 to 85, CD4/CD8 was balanced, whereas later expanders leaned CD4+. Prior to infection, memory already included some responding clones, suggesting cross-reactive memory joined.

A remark on this clonotype: Antigen unknown.

Constant-segment-primed 5'RACE gave TCR alpha and TCR beta cDNA libraries with sample barcodes and UMIs. TCRdb reanalysed the 5' RACE reads using MiXCR and keeps one entry per CDR3 protein. The sample includes about 81,000 distinct CDR3 sequences, approximately 23% of them seen just once. Per germline, CDR1 SSHAT and CDR2 FNYEAQ (reference sequence). This CDR3 is 17 amino acids long. The chain combines TRBV7-7 with TRBJ2-7, with D possibly TRBD1 on 6 matching bases. Sequencing input: PBMCs or a T cell subset sorted from them (not recorded which). This clonotype originated in a young man who had mild COVID-19 (a few samples of this study predate the infection). Cell type and time point are not known. The CDR3 DNA sequence: TGTGCTAGCAGCTCCCGCGACAGGAAAAAATACTCCTACGAGCAGTACGTC. Residues: CASSSRDRKKYSYEQYV.